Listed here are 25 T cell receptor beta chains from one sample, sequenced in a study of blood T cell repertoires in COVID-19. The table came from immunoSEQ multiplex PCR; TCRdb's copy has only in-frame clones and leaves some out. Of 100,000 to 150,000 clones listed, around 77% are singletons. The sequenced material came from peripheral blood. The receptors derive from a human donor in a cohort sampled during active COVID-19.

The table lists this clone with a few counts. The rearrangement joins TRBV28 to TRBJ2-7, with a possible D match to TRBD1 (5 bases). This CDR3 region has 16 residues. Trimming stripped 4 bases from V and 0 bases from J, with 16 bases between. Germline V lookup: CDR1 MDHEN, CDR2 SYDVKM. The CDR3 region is CASSSPRVPHSYEQYF. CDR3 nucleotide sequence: TGTGCCAGCAGTTCCCCCAGGGTTCCTCACTCCTACGAGCAGTACTTC. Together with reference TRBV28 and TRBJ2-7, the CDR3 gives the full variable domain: DVKVTQSSRYLVKRTGEKVFLECVQDMDHENMFWYRQDPGLGLRLIYFSYDVKMKEKGDIPEGYSVSREKKERFSLILESASTNQTSMYLCASSSPRVPHSYEQYFGPGTRLTVT.

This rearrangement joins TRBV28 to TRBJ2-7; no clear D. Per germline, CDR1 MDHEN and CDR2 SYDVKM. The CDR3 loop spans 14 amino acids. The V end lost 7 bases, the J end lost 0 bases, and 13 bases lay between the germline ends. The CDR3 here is CASTIESNSYEQYF. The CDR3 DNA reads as TGTGCCAGCACAATCGAAAGCAACTCCTACGAGCAGTACTTC.

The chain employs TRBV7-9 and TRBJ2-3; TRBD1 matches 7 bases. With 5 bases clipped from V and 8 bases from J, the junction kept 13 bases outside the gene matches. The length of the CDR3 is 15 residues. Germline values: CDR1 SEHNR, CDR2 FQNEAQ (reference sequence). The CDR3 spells CASSTMGQSGGTQYF. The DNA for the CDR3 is TGTGCCAGCAGCACAATGGGACAGAGTGGAGGTACGCAGTATTTT.

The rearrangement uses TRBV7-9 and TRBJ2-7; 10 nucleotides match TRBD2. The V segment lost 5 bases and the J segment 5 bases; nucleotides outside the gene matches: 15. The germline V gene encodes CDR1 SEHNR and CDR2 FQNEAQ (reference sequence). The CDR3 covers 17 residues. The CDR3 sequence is CASSKGGLARSPHEQYF. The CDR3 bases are TGTGCCAGCAGCAAGGGGGGACTAGCGCGATCCCCCCACGAGCAGTACTTC.

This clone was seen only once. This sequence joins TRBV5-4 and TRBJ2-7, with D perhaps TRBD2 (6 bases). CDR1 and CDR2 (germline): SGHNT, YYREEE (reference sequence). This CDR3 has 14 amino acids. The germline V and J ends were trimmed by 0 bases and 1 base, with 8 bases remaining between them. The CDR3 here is CASSLEAGSYEQYF. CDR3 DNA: TGTGCCAGCAGCTTGGAGGCGGGGTCCTACGAGCAGTACTTC.

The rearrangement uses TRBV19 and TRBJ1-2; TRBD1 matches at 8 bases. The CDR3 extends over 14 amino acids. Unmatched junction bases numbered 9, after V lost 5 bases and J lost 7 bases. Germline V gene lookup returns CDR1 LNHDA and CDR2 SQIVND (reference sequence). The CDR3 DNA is TGTGCCAGTAGTCACCTTACAGGGGGTCTTGGCTACACCTTC. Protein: CASSHLTGGLGYTF. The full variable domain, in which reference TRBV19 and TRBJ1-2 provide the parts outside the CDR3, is DGGITQSPKYLFRKEGQNVTLSCEQNLNHDAMYWYRQDPGQGLRLIYYSQIVNDFQKGDIAEGYSVSREKKESFPLTVTSAQKNPTAFYLCASSHLTGGLGYTFGSGTRLTVV.

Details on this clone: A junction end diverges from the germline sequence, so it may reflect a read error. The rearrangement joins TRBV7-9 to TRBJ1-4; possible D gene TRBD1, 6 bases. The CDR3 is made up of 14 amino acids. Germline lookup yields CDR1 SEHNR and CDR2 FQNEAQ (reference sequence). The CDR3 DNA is TGTGCCAGCAGCATAGCCACAGGGAATGAAAAACTGTTTTTT. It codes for CASSIATGNEKLFF. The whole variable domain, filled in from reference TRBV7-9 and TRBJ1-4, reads DTGVSQNPRHKITKRGQNVTFRCDPISEHNRLYWYRQTLGQGPEFLTYFQNEAQLEKSRLLSDRFSAERPKGSFSTLEIQRTEQGDSAMYLCASSIATGNEKLFFGSGTQLSVL.

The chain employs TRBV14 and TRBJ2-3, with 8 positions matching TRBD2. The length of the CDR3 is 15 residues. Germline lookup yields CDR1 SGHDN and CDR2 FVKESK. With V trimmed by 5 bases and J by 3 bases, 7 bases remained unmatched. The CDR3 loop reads CASSSETSETDTQYF. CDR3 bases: TGTGCCAGCAGCAGTGAGACTAGCGAGACAGATACGCAGTATTTT.

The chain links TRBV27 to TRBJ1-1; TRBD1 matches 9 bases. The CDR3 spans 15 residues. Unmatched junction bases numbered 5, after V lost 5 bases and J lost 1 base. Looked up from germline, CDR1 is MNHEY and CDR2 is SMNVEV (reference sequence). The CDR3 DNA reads TGTGCCAGCAGTGCCCTACAGGGGGCGAACACTGAAGCTTTCTTT. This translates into CASSALQGANTEAFF.

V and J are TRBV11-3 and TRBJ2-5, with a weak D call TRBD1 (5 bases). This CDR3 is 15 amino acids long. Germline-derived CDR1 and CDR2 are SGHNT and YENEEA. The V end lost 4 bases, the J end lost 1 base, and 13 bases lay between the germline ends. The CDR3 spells CASSSDKDPQETQYF. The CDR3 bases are TGTGCCAGCAGCTCGGACAAGGACCCCCAAGAGACCCAGTACTTC.

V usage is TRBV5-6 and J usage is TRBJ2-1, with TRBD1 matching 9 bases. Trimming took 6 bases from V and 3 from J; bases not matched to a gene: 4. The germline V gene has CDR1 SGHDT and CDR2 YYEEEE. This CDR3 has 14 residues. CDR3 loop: CASTSGQGYNEQFF. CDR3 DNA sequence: TGTGCCAGCACCTCGGGACAGGGCTACAATGAGCAGTTCTTC.

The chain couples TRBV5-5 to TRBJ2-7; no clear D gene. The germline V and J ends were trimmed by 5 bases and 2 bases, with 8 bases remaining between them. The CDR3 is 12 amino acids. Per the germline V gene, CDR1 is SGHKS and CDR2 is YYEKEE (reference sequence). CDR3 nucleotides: TGTGCCAGCAGTACGACAACCTACGAGCAGTACTTC. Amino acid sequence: CASSTTTYEQYF.

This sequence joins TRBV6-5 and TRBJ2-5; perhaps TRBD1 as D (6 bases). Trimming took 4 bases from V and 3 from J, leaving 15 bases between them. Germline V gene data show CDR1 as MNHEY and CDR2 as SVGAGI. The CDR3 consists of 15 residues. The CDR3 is CASSSLFGQKETQYF. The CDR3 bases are TGTGCCAGCAGTTCTCTGTTCGGACAGAAAGAGACCCAGTACTTC.

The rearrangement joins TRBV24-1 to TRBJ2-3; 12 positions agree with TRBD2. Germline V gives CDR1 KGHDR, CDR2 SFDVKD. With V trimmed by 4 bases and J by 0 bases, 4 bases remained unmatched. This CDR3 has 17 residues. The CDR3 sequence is CATSDSGTSGSTDTQYF. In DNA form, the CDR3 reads TGTGCCACCAGTGACTCAGGGACTAGCGGGAGCACAGATACGCAGTATTTT.

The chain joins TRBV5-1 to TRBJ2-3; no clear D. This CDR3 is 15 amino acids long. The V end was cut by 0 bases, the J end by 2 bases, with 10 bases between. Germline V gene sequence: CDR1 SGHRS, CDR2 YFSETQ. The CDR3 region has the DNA TGCGCCAGCAGCTTGGCTGACACGTACACAGATACGCAGTATTTT. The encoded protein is CASSLADTYTDTQYF.

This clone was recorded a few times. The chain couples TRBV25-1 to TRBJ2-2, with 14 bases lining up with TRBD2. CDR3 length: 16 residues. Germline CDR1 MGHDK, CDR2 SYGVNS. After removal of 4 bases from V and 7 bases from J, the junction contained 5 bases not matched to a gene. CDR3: CASSAGLAGVLGELFF. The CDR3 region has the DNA TGTGCCAGCAGTGCGGGACTAGCGGGAGTGCTCGGGGAGCTGTTTTTT.

CDR3 loop: CASSQVAYEQYF. The DNA of the CDR3 is TGTGCCAGCAGCCAAGTCGCCTACGAGCAGTACTTC. This chain joins TRBV14 and TRBJ2-7; no reliable D call. V lost 1 base and J lost 2, with 3 bases in between. Per the germline V gene, CDR1 is SGHDN and CDR2 is FVKESK. The CDR3 contains 12 residues.

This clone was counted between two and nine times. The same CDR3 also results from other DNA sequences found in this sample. The CDR3 sequence is CASSRTVNSPLHF. The CDR3 nucleotides read TGTGCCAGCAGCAGGACAGTGAATTCACCCCTCCACTTT. The V call is TRBV5-6, the J call TRBJ1-6, with D possibly being TRBD1 (6 bases). The V gene's germline CDR1 is SGHDT and CDR2 YYEEEE. The ends were cut back, 4 bases at V and 7 bases at J, with 9 bases in the middle. The CDR3 extends over 13 amino acids.

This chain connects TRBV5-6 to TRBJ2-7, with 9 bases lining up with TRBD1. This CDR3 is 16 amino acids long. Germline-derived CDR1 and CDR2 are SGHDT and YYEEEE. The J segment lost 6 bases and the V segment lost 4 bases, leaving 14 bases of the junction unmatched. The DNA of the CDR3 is TGTGCCAGCAGCCTGTCCGGACAGGGGAAAATAGGCGAGCAGTACTTC. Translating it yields CASSLSGQGKIGEQYF. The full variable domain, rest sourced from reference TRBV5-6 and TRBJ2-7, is DAGVTQSPTHLIKTRGQQVTLRCSPKSGHDTVSWYQQALGQGPQFIFQYYEEEERQRGNFPDRFSGHQFPNYSSELNVNALLLGDSALYLCASSLSGQGKIGEQYFGPGTRLTVT.

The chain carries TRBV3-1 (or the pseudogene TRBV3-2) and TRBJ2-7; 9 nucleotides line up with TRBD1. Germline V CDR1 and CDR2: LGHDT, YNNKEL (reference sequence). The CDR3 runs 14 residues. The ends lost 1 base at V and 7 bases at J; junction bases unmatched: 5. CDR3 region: CASSQAPTGGEQYF. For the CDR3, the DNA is TGTGCCAGCAGCCAAGCCCCGACAGGGGGGGAGCAGTACTTC.

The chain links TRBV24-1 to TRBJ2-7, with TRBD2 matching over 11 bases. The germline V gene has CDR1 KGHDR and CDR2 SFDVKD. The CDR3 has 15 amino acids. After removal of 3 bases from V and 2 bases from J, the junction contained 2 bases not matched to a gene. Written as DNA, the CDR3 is TGTGCCACCAGTGATCCGACTAGCGGGACCTACGAGCAGTACTTC. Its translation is CATSDPTSGTYEQYF.

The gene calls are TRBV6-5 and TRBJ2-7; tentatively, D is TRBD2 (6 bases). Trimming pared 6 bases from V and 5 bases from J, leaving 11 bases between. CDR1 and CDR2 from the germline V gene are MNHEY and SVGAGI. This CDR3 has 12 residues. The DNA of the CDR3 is TGTGCCAGCAGATCCCCGGGGGACGAGCAGTACTTC. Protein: CASRSPGDEQYF.

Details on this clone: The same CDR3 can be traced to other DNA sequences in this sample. CDR3 in amino acids: CSAPRGTEAFF. In DNA form, the CDR3 reads TGCAGTGCCCCAAGAGGCACTGAAGCTTTCTTT. The chain links TRBV20-1 to TRBJ1-1; D unresolved. The CDR3 length is 11 residues. Between the trimmed V and J ends, which lost 6 bases and 4 bases, there was a span of 9 bases. Germline loops: CDR1 DFQATT, CDR2 SNEGSKA (reference sequence).

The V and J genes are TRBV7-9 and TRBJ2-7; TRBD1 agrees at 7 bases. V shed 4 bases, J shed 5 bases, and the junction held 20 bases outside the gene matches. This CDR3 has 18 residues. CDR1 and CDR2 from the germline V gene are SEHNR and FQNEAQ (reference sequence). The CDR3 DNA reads TGTGCCAGCAGCTCGCCCATCACCGGGACAGCGGCTATCGACGAGCAGTACTTC. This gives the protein CASSSPITGTAAIDEQYF.

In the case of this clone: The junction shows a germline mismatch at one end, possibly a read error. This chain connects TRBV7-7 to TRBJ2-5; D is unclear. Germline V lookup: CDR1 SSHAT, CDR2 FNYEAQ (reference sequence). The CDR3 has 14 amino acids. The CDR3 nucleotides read TGTGCTAGCAGCTTAGGTACAGCTCAAGAGACCCAGTACTTC. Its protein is CASSLGTAQETQYF.